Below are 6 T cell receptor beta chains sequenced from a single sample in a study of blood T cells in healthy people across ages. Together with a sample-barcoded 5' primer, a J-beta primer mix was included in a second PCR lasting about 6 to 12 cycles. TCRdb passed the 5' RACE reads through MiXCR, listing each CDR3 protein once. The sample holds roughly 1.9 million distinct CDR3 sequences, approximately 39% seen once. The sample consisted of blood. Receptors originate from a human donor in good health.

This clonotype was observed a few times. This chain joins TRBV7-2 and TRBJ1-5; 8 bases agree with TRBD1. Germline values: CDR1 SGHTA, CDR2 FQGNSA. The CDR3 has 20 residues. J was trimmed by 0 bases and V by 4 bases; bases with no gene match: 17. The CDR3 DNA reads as TGTGCCAGCAGCTCATCACCATATCCCACAGGGGGGTATAGCAATCAGCCCCAGCATTTT. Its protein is CASSSSPYPTGGYSNQPQHF.

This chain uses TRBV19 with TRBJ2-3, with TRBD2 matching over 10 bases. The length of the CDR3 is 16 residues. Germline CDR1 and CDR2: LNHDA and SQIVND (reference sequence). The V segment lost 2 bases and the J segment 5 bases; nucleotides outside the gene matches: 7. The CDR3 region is CASSIRPSGGLDTQYF. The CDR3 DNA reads TGTGCCAGTAGTATAAGGCCTAGCGGGGGCTTAGATACGCAGTATTTT.

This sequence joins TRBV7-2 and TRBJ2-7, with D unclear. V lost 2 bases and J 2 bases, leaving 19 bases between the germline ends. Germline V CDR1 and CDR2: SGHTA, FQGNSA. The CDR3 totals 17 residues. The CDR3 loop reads CASSLSFYNKQAYEQYF. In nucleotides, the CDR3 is TGTGCCAGCAGCTTATCTTTTTACAACAAGCAGGCCTACGAGCAGTACTTC.

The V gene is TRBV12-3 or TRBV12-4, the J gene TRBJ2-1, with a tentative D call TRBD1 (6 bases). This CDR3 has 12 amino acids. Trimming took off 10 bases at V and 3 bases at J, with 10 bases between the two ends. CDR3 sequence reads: CATTGGYNEQFF. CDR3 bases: TGTGCCACGACAGGTGGCTACAATGAGCAGTTCTTC.

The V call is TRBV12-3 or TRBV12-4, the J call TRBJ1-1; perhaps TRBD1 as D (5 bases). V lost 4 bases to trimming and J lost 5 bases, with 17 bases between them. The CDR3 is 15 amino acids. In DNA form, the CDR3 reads TGTGCCAGCAGTTGGGACCCGGGGAGGAGAACTGAAGCTTTCTTT. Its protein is CASSWDPGRRTEAFF.

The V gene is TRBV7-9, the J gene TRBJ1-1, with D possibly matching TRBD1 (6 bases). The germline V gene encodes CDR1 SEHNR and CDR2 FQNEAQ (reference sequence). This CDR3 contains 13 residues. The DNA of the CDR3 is TGTGCTATCCCGGAGGGGCAGGGGTTTGAAGCTTTCTTT. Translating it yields CAIPEGQGFEAFF.